This T cell receptor (beta chain) was sequenced for a study of cytomegalovirus exposure and HLA in healthy donors. Between the trimmed V and J ends, which lost 0 bases and 0 bases, there was a span of 13 bases. CDR3 size: 16 residues. Germline values: CDR1 SGHRS, CDR2 YFSETQ. Vbeta (60) and Jbeta (13) primers were used in the PCR. Profiled with immunoSEQ multiplex PCR; TCRdb holds only in-frame clones, not every one. The sample yields around 92,000 clones, about 70% seen once. This clone was recorded a few times. Sequenced: PBMCs. This chain links TRBV5-1 with TRBJ2-7, with a weak D call TRBD2 (5 bases). The source is a woman in her 70s in good health and CMV-seropositive. The CDR3 loop is CASSLGVIASSYEQYF. The CDR3 DNA sequence: TGCGCCAGCAGCTTGGGGGTCATAGCGAGCTCCTACGAGCAGTACTTC.